Described below is a single TCR beta chain sequence and its context. CDR1 MDHEN and CDR2 SYDVKM come from the germline V gene. Trimming took 3 bases from V and 1 from J, leaving 16 bases between them. The CDR3 sequence is 17 residues long. In assigning cohorts, the study relied on participant-reported clinical history. Data came from immunoSEQ multiplex PCR; TCRdb stores just in-frame clones and leaves some out. The data show some 490,000 clones, with less than 90% seen just once and just over 8% held by the top ten. The data belong to a study of blood T cell repertoires in COVID-19. The clonotype originates from a woman between 55 and 75 years old who had recovered from COVID-19. This chain joins TRBV28 and TRBJ2-1; D gene unclear. Sequenced input: PBMCs or T cells enriched from blood (not recorded which). The DNA of the CDR3 is TGTGCCAGCAGTTTTCGGGTACTTAGTCCGTCCTACAATGAGCAGTTCTTC. Translating gives CASSFRVLSPSYNEQFF.